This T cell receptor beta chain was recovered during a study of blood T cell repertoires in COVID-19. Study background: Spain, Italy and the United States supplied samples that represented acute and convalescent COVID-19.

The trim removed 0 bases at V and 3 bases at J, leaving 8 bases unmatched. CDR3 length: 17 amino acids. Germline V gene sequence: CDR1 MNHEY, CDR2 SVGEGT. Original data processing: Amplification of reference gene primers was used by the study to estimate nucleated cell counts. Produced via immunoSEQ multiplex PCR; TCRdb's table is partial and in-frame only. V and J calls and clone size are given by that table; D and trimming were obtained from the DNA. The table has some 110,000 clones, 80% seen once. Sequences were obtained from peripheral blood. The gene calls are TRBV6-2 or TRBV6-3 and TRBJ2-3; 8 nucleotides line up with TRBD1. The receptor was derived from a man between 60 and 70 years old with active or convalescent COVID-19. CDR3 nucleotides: TGTGCCAGCAGTTACTCGGACAGGGTCCCTCGGACAGATACGCAGTATTTT. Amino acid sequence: CASSYSDRVPRTDTQYF.